These T cell receptor beta chains were read from a single sample in a study of CD8+CD57+ T cells in acquired aplastic anemia. TCRdb independently ran MiXCR on the reads; one entry per CDR3 protein. The profile shows 200,000 to 250,000 distinct CDR3 sequences, more than 40% of them singletons. The sample comprised sorted CD4+, CD8+, or CD8+CD57+ T cells (not recorded which) from PBMCs. The receptors were sampled from a human donor with aplastic anemia. CDR3s include the opening cysteine and the closing phenylalanine or tryptophan. A D gene is named only where the DNA matches it firmly. Part of the rows lack a size; the others show once, few, many or a class for expanded clones.

d_call | clone_size | j_call | v_call | cdr3_nt | cdr3_aa
. | . | TRBJ2-5 | TRBV7-2 | TGTGCCAGCAGCACGGGAATCGGACTACAAGAGACCCAGTACTTC | CASSTGIGLQETQYF
TRBD2 | . | TRBJ2-5 | TRBV7-2 | TGTGCCAGCAGCTTATACGAGACTAGCGGGAGAGAGACCCAGTACTTC | CASSLYETSGRETQYF
. | . | TRBJ2-3 | TRBV2 | TGTGCCAGCAGTGGCCGGAGGGTCGCAGATACGCAGTATTTT | CASSGRRVADTQYF
TRBD1 | . | TRBJ2-2 | TRBV19 | TGTGCCAGTAGCCCGGGACAGGGGCGTCCCGGGGAGCTGTTTTTT | CASSPGQGRPGELFF
TRBD1 | . | TRBJ2-7 | TRBV15 | TGTGCCACCCGTGCCGGGACAGAACCTCCCGAGCAGTACTTC | CATRAGTEPPEQYF
TRBD1 | . | TRBJ1-5 | TRBV19 | TGTGCCAGTAGTACAGCGCGGACAGGGGGTCAGCCCCAGCATTTT | CASSTARTGGQPQHF
. | . | TRBJ2-2 | TRBV7-9 | TGTGCCAGCAGCGGAGGGGGGGCAGCCAACACCGGGGAGCTGTTTTTT | CASSGGGAANTGELFF
TRBD1 | . | TRBJ1-5 | TRBV7-8 | TGTGCCAGCCACGGGGGACAGTACAATCAGCCCCAGCATTTT | CASHGGQYNQPQHF
. | many | TRBJ1-1 | TRBV6-5 | TGTGCCAGCAGTTACCTCCTTGACACGAACACTGAAGCTTTCTTT | CASSYLLDTNTEAFF
. | few | TRBJ1-1 | TRBV30 | TGTGCCTGGAGTTTAATCTTGAACACTGAAGCTTTCTTT | CAWSLILNTEAFF
. | many | TRBJ2-1 | TRBV29-1 | TGCAGCGTGGACGGGGGGCAGACCTACAATGAGCAGTTCTTC | CSVDGGQTYNEQFF
. | . | TRBJ1-5 | TRBV19 | TGTGCCAGTACTCAGAGGGGGGGGGTAAGCAATCAGCCCCAGCATTTT | CASTQRGGVSNQPQHF
TRBD1 | many | TRBJ1-2 | TRBV29-1 | TGCAGCACAGAAGGGACAGGGTCTCTATATGGCTACACCTTC | CSTEGTGSLYGYTF
. | . | TRBJ2-7 | TRBV10-2 | TGCGCCAGCACGGGGACCTCCTACGAGCAGTACTTC | CASTGTSYEQYF
TRBD2 | . | TRBJ2-5 | TRBV2 | TGTGCCAGCAGTGTTCCGGGGGGTGTGGGTGAGACCCAGTACTTC | CASSVPGGVGETQYF
. | many | TRBJ2-4 | TRBV2 | TGTGCCAGCAGTGAGGGAACAGGGTTAGCCAAAAACATTCAGTACTTC | CASSEGTGLAKNIQYF
. | many | TRBJ1-2 | TRBV2 | TGTGCCAGCAGTGAGACGGACAGCTATGGCTACACCTTC | CASSETDSYGYTF
. | many | TRBJ2-7 | TRBV4-3 | TGCGCCAGCAGCCAAGAGGCAGCCAACGTGTACGAGCAGTACTTC | CASSQEAANVYEQYF
. | . | TRBJ2-7 | TRBV20-1 | TGCAGTGCTAGAGATAGGACCGGGGGCGCCTACGAGCAGTACTTC | CSARDRTGGAYEQYF
. | . | TRBJ2-7 | TRBV20-1 | TGCAGTGCTAGCTTAGGCGGGTACGAGCAGTACTTC | CSASLGGYEQYF
TRBD2 | many | TRBJ2-7 | TRBV6-1 | TGTGCCAGCAGTGATACGACTAGCGGGAGTGACGAGCAGTACTTC | CASSDTTSGSDEQYF
. | few | TRBJ2-7 | TRBV12-3/TRBV12-4 | TGTGCCAGCAGTAGGAGGCCGGGGCTAAGTCTCCTCTACGAGCAGTACTTC | CASSRRPGLSLLYEQYF
. | many | TRBJ1-1 | TRBV9 | TGTGCCAGCAGCGCACAGGGCGGGGACACTGAAGCTTTCTTT | CASSAQGGDTEAFF
TRBD2 | many | TRBJ2-1 | TRBV6-1 | TGTGCCAGCAGTGCCACTAGCGGGGACTACAATGAGCAGTTCTTC | CASSATSGDYNEQFF
. | . | TRBJ1-1 | TRBV10-3 | TGTGCCATCAGTTACGTCAAGGGTGGGCACACTGAAGCTTTCTTT | CAISYVKGGHTEAFF
. | few | TRBJ1-4 | TRBV9 | TGTGCCAGCAGCGCCGGACAGTCAACTAATGAAAAACTGTTTTTT | CASSAGQSTNEKLFF
TRBD1 | once | TRBJ1-2 | TRBV20-1 | TGCAGTGCTAGTTCGGGACAGCACTATGGCTACACCTTC | CSASSGQHYGYTF
. | . | TRBJ2-1 | TRBV28 | TGTGCCAGCAGTTCCCTCGATGGTAATGAGCAGTTCTTC | CASSSLDGNEQFF
. | few | TRBJ1-1 | TRBV24-1 | TGTGCCACCAGTGAACGAGACACTGAAGCTTTCTTT | CATSERDTEAFF
. | . | TRBJ2-1 | TRBV27 | TGTGCCAGCAGTTTGGAGTCGTATAATGAGCAGTTCTTC | CASSLESYNEQFF
. | many | TRBJ2-7 | TRBV29-1 | TGCAGCGTTTACGTCTCTACCTACGAGCAGTACTTC | CSVYVSTYEQYF
TRBD1 | . | TRBJ2-1 | TRBV6-5 | TGTGCCAGCAGTTCCCGGGACAGACACAATGAGCAGTTCTTC | CASSSRDRHNEQFF
TRBD1 | many | TRBJ2-7 | TRBV20-1 | TGCAGTGCTAGAGGGACAGGGCGCTACGAGCAGTACTTC | CSARGTGRYEQYF
. | few | TRBJ1-1 | TRBV5-8 | TGTGCCAGCAGGACGGGAGGTGGAGCTTTCTTT | CASRTGGGAFF
. | . | TRBJ2-5 | TRBV25-1 | TGTGCCAGCACGGAGGGAGGTGAGACCCAGTACTTC | CASTEGGETQYF
TRBD1 | . | TRBJ2-1 | TRBV6-1 | TGTGCCAGCAGTGATATGGTCCCGGGACAGGGGACGGGCGAGCAGTTCTTC | CASSDMVPGQGTGEQFF
TRBD2 | . | TRBJ2-1 | TRBV7-9 | TGTGCCAGCAGCCCCGGACTAGCCAGAGAGCAGTTCTTC | CASSPGLAREQFF
. | . | TRBJ1-1 | TRBV7-2 | TGTGCCAGTAACAGGGTGTCGGACACTGAAGCTTTCTTT | CASNRVSDTEAFF
TRBD2 | . | TRBJ2-1 | TRBV20-1 | TGCAGTTCAAGCGGGGGGCTCTACAATGAGCAGTTCTTC | CSSSGGLYNEQFF
. | . | TRBJ2-7 | TRBV10-1 | TGCGCCAGCAGTGGTAGACAGGACCCCTACGAGCAGTACTTC | CASSGRQDPYEQYF
. | . | TRBJ1-1 | TRBV6-5 | TGTGCCAGCAGTTTAATGGCTCGGCGGGTGAACACTGAAGCTTTCTTT | CASSLMARRVNTEAFF
. | many | TRBJ1-2 | TRBV29-1 | TGCAGCGTTGAAGAGCAAAACAACTATGGCTACACCTTC | CSVEEQNNYGYTF
. | many | TRBJ2-7 | TRBV5-6 | TGTGCCAGCAGCTTGGCTACCGCAGGGAGGAATTACGAGCAGTACTTC | CASSLATAGRNYEQYF